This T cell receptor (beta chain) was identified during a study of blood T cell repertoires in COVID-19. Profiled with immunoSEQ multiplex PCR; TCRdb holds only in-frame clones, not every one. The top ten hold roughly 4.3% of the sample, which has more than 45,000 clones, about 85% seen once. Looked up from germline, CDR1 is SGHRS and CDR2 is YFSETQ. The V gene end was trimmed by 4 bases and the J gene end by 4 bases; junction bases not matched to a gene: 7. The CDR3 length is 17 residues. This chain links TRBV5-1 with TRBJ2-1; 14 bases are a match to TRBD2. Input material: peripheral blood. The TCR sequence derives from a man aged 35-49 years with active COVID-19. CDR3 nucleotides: TGCGCCAGCAGCCCCGGACTAGCGGGGGGTCAATACAATGAGCAGTTCTTC. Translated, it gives CASSPGLAGGQYNEQFF. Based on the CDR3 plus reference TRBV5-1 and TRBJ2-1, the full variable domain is KAGVTQTPRYLIKTRGQQVTLSCSPISGHRSVSWYQQTPGQGLQFLFEYFSETQRNKGNFPGRFSGRQFSNSRSEMNVSTLELGDSALYLCASSPGLAGGQYNEQFFGPGTRLTVL.